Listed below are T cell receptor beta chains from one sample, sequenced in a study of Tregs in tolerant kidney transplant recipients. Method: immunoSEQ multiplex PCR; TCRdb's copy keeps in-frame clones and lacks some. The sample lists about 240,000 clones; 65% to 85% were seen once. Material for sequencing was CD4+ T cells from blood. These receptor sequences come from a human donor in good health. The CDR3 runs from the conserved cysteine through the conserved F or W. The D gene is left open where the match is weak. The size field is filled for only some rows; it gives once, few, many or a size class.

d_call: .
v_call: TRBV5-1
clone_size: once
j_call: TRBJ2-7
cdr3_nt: TGCGCCAGCAATCTGGTCCCCCCGGGGAACGAGCAGTACTTC
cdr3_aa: CASNLVPPGNEQYF

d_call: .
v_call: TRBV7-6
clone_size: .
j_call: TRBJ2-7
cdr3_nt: TGTGCCAGCAGCTTCGGGGTAGGACCCTACGAGCAGTACTTC
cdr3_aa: CASSFGVGPYEQYF

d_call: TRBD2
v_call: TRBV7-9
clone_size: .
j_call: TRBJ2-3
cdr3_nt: TGTGCCAGCAGCTTCGGACTAGCGGGTACAGATACGCAGTATTTT
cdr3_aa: CASSFGLAGTDTQYF

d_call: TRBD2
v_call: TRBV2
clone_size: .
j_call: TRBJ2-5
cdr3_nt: TGTGCCAGCAGTGCCCGACTAGCGGGAGCGGTGGAGACCCAGTACTTC
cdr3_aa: CASSARLAGAVETQYF

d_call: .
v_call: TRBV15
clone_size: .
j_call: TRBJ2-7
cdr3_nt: TGTGCCACCTCCATAGGGCACTACGAGCAGTACTTC
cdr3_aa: CATSIGHYEQYF

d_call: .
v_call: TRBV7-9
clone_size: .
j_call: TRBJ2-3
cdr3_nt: TGTGCCAGCAGCCCAACCGGGGGTAGCACAGATACGCAGTATTTT
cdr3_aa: CASSPTGGSTDTQYF

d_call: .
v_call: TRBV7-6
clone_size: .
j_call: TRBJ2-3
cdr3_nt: TGTGCCAGCAGCCTAGCGCGTGCAGATACGCAGTATTTT
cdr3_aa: CASSLARADTQYF

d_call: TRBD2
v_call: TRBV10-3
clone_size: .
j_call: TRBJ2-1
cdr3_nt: TGTGCCATCAGTTCGGGACTAGCGGCCAGCTCCTACAATGAGCAGTTCTTC
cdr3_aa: CAISSGLAASSYNEQFF

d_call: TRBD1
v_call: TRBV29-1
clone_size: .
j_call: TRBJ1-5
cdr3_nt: TGCAGCGCCCAGGACAGGAATCAGCCCCAGCATTTT
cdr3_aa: CSAQDRNQPQHF

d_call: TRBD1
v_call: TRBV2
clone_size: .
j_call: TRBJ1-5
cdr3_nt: TGTGCCAGCAGTCCAACAGGGGGGGGCAATCAGCCCCAGCATTTT
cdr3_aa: CASSPTGGGNQPQHF

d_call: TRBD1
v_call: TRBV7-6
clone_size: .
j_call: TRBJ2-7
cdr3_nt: TGTGCCAGCAGCCAGGACAGGGATGGGGAGCAGTACTTC
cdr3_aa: CASSQDRDGEQYF

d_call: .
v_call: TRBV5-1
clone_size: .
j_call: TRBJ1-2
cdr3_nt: TGCGCCAGCAGCTTGGAGGGGACCTATGGCTACACCTTC
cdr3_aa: CASSLEGTYGYTF

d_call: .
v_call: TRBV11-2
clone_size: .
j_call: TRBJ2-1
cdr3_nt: TGTGCCAGCAGCGTGAGACAGGTATACAATGAGCAGTTCTTC
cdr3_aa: CASSVRQVYNEQFF

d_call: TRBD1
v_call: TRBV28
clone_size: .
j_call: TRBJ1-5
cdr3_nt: TGTGCCAGCACAAGGGACAGGGTTCGGCAGCCCCAGCATTTT
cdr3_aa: CASTRDRVRQPQHF

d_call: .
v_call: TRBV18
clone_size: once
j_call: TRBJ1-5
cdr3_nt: TGTGCCAGCTCCCCGACGCAGAGGCCTCAGCCCCAGCATTTT
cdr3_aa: CASSPTQRPQPQHF

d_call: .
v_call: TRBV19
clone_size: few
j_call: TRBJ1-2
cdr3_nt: TGTGCCAGTAGTATCAATAACCCGGGGGGCAATGGCTACACCTTC
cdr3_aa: CASSINNPGGNGYTF

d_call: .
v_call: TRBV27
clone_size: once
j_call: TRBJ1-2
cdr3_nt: TGTGCCAGCAGTTACGGGGGACCATGGAGAGGCTACACCTTC
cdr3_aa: CASSYGGPWRGYTF

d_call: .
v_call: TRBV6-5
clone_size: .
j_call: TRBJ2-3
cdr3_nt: TGTGCCAGCAGCCTGGGCGGTATGGCAGATACGCAGTATTTT
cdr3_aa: CASSLGGMADTQYF

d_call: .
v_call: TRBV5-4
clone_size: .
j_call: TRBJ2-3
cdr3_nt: TGTGCCAGCAGCTTGGCCGCTTTGGAAAATACGCAGTATTTT
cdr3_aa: CASSLAALENTQYF

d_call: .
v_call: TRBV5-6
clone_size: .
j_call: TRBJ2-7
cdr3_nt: TGTGCCAGCAGTCGGGACCTTCCCTACGAGCAGTACTTC
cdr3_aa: CASSRDLPYEQYF

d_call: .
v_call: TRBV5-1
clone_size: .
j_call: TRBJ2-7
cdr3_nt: TGCGCCAGCAGCTTTGGAGGGAGCTCCTACGAGCAGTACTTC
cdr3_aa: CASSFGGSSYEQYF

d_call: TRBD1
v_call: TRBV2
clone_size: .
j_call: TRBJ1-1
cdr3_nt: TGTGCCAGCCGGGGGACAGGGAACACTGAAGCTTTCTTT
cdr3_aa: CASRGTGNTEAFF

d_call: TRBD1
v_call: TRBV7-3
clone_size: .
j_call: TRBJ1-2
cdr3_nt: TGTGCCAGCAGCCCAGGGCAGGGGGCTCACTATGGCTACACCTTC
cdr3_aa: CASSPGQGAHYGYTF

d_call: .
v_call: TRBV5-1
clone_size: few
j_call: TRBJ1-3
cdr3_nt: TGCGCCAGCAGCTTGCAGGGGCTCGGAAACACCATATATTTT
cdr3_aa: CASSLQGLGNTIYF